This is a list of T cell receptor beta chains from one sample in a study of shared clonotypes between healthy human individuals. TCRdb keeps only in-frame clones here, not all; method: immunoSEQ multiplex PCR. The sample lists fewer than 600,000 clones, 60% to 85% occurring once. Sequenced sample: PBMCs. The receptors here all came from a woman aged 40 to 50 in good health. Some clones in this sample may be carry-over from other donors' samples. Both conserved end residues are part of each CDR3. D genes are given only for firm matches. Size tells how often a clone was seen (once, few, many) or the class of an expanded clone, and some rows leave it out.

V	J	size	D	CDR3	DNA
TRBV5-1	TRBJ1-1	NA	NA	CASSLVLMNTEAFF	TGCGCCAGCAGCTTGGTACTCATGAACACTGAAGCTTTCTTT
TRBV13	TRBJ2-1	many	NA	CASSSTSGEQFF	TGTGCCAGCAGCTCCACTAGTGGTGAGCAGTTCTTC
TRBV7-3	TRBJ2-1	NA	TRBD2	CASSGAGGRGDEQFF	TGTGCCAGCAGCGGGGCGGGGGGCCGAGGGGATGAGCAGTTCTTC
TRBV6-6	TRBJ2-2	NA	NA	CASSYAPFAGELFF	TGTGCCAGCAGTTACGCCCCGTTCGCCGGGGAGCTGTTTTTT
TRBV5-1	TRBJ2-5	NA	NA	CASSLARGETQYF	TGCGCCAGCAGCTTGGCCCGGGGGGAGACCCAGTACTTC
TRBV5-1	TRBJ2-7	few	NA	CASSLDLLTYEQYF	TGCGCCAGCAGCTTGGATCTCCTGACCTACGAGCAGTACTTC
TRBV2	TRBJ2-3	NA	TRBD1	CASSGQGVSDTQYF	TGTGCCAGCAGTGGACAGGGGGTTTCAGATACGCAGTATTTT
TRBV6-6	TRBJ2-7	once	NA	CASRKGWEQYF	TGTGCCAGCAGGAAGGGGTGGGAGCAGTACTTC
TRBV7-3	TRBJ2-1	NA	NA	CASSSRGGNEQFF	TGTGCCAGCAGCTCTAGAGGTGGGAATGAGCAGTTCTTC
TRBV9	TRBJ2-3	few	TRBD2	CASTGTSGSTDTQYF	TGTGCCAGCACCGGGACTAGCGGGAGTACAGATACGCAGTATTTT
TRBV18	TRBJ1-5	NA	NA	CASSPGEYRSQHF	TGTGCCAGCTCACCCGGAGAATACAGATCCCAGCATTTT
TRBV28	TRBJ2-7	NA	NA	CASARAAGAYEQYF	TGTGCCAGCGCGAGGGCCGCAGGAGCCTACGAGCAGTACTTC
TRBV9	TRBJ2-1	NA	NA	CASSVDSRNEQFF	TGTGCCAGCAGCGTCGACAGTCGCAATGAGCAGTTCTTC
TRBV6-6	TRBJ2-1	NA	NA	CASSARAQSGKQFF	TGTGCCAGCAGTGCCCGGGCTCAGTCAGGTAAGCAGTTCTTC
TRBV5-4	TRBJ2-1	NA	TRBD2	CASSLAGADEQFF	TGTGCCAGCAGCCTAGCGGGAGCGGATGAGCAGTTCTTC
TRBV5-4	TRBJ2-1	NA	NA	CASSLEGSSYNEQFF	TGTGCCAGCAGCTTGGAAGGGAGCTCCTACAATGAGCAGTTCTTC
TRBV10-2	TRBJ2-7	many	TRBD1	CASSDSTGSGYEQYF	TGCGCCAGCAGTGATTCGACAGGGTCTGGCTACGAGCAGTACTTC
TRBV21-1	TRBJ1-3	NA	NA	CASSTPPTDGNTIYF	TGTGCCAGCAGCACGCCCCCGACTGATGGAAACACCATATATTTT
TRBV21-1	TRBJ2-7	NA	NA	CASSKAHSGSSDEQYF	TGTGCCAGCAGCAAAGCGCATAGCGGGAGTAGCGACGAGCAGTACTTC
TRBV28	TRBJ2-1	NA	TRBD2	CASSEAGGLQSLFF	TGTGCCAGCAGCGAAGCGGGAGGCCTCCAGAGCTTGTTCTTC
TRBV28	TRBJ1-2	NA	NA	CAARESNYGYTF	TGTGCCGCCCGGGAGTCTAACTATGGCTACACCTTC
TRBV6-5	TRBJ2-3	few	NA	CASQPGLASDTQYF	TGTGCCTCTCAACCGGGACTGGCCTCCGATACGCAGTATTTT
TRBV27	TRBJ2-6	NA	NA	CASSHSSGANVLTF	TGTGCCAGCAGCCATAGCTCTGGGGCCAACGTCCTGACTTTC
TRBV14	TRBJ1-3	NA	TRBD1	CASSRTGGLSSGNTIYF	TGTGCCAGCAGCCGCACAGGGGGCTTAAGCTCTGGAAACACCATATATTTT
TRBV7-3	TRBJ2-2	many	NA	CASRKDSNTGELFF	TGTGCCAGCAGGAAAGACTCCAACACCGGGGAGCTGTTTTTT
TRBV5-1	TRBJ2-5	NA	NA	CASSLAILRAGAETQYF	TGCGCCAGCAGCTTGGCCATCTTGAGGGCAGGGGCGGAGACCCAGTACTTC
TRBV4-1	TRBJ2-1	NA	NA	CASSWRDSGTTHNEQFF	TGCGCCAGCAGCTGGCGGGACTCAGGAACAACCCACAATGAGCAGTTCTTC
TRBV4-2	TRBJ2-3	NA	TRBD2	CASSHSSGRAPTDTQYF	TGTGCCAGCAGCCATAGTAGCGGGAGGGCCCCCACAGATACGCAGTATTTT
TRBV7-2	TRBJ2-3	NA	TRBD1	CASSRDSDSDTQYF	TGTGCCAGCAGCCGGGACAGCGACTCAGATACGCAGTATTTT
TRBV30	TRBJ2-3	NA	NA	CAWSVGISTDTQYF	TGTGCCTGGAGTGTAGGGATTAGCACAGATACGCAGTATTTT
TRBV28	TRBJ1-2	NA	NA	CASSSGEGVGGYTF	TGTGCCAGCAGCTCCGGGGAGGGAGTGGGTGGCTACACCTTC
TRBV5-1	TRBJ2-1	once	NA	CASSLGGTGDEQFF	TGCGCCAGCAGCTTGGGGGGCACAGGCGATGAGCAGTTCTTC
TRBV5-1	TRBJ2-2	NA	TRBD1	CASSWGQGASGELFF	TGCGCCAGCAGCTGGGGACAGGGGGCCTCCGGGGAGCTGTTTTTT
TRBV6-1	TRBJ2-1	NA	NA	CASSGGGGDIGNEQFF	TGTGCCAGCAGTGGGGGAGGGGGCGACATTGGCAATGAGCAGTTCTTC
TRBV28	TRBJ1-5	few	NA	CASFNRVNQPQHF	TGTGCCAGCTTCAACAGGGTGAATCAGCCCCAGCATTTT
TRBV2	TRBJ2-7	NA	NA	CASSELEGIYEQYF	TGTGCCAGCAGTGAACTGGAGGGAATTTACGAGCAGTACTTC
TRBV9	TRBJ2-3	NA	NA	CASSVGSTDTQYF	TGTGCCAGCAGCGTAGGCAGCACAGATACGCAGTATTTT
TRBV7-9	TRBJ2-1	NA	TRBD2	CASSLSIAGVGDEQFF	TGTGCCAGCAGCTTAAGTATTGCGGGAGTCGGTGATGAGCAGTTCTTC
TRBV15	TRBJ2-7	NA	TRBD1	CATSRDRNRGSYEQYF	TGTGCCACCAGCAGAGATCGGAACAGGGGGTCCTACGAGCAGTACTTC
TRBV28	TRBJ2-1	NA	NA	CASSPQWGSYNEQFF	TGTGCCAGCAGTCCGCAGTGGGGCTCCTACAATGAGCAGTTCTTC
TRBV10-3	TRBJ2-7	NA	NA	CAISRLPSQTYEQYF	TGTGCCATCAGCAGACTCCCCTCTCAAACCTACGAGCAGTACTTC
TRBV9	TRBJ2-2	few	NA	CASSVDYTGELFF	TGTGCCAGCAGCGTAGACTACACCGGGGAGCTGTTTTTT
TRBV5-1	TRBJ1-1	NA	NA	CASSPGLMNTEAFF	TGCGCCAGCAGCCCGGGACTGATGAACACTGAAGCTTTCTTT
TRBV29-1	TRBJ2-7	NA	NA	CSVALDGYEQYF	TGCAGCGTTGCCCTGGACGGCTACGAGCAGTACTTC
TRBV11-3	TRBJ1-2	NA	TRBD1	CASSLATGDGYTF	TGTGCCAGCAGCTTGGCGACAGGGGATGGCTACACCTTC
TRBV5-1	TRBJ2-7	few	NA	CASSLGEGREQYF	TGCGCCAGCAGCTTGGGTGAGGGGAGAGAGCAGTACTTC
TRBV15	TRBJ2-2	NA	NA	CATSRDSGRDTGELFF	TGTGCCACCAGCAGAGATTCTGGGCGGGACACCGGGGAGCTGTTTTTT
TRBV28	TRBJ2-1	NA	NA	CASAIASEQFF	TGTGCCAGCGCTATAGCTAGTGAGCAGTTCTTC
TRBV9	TRBJ2-1	NA	NA	CASSPSSLSYNEQFF	TGTGCCAGCAGCCCCAGCTCCCTCTCCTACAATGAGCAGTTCTTC
TRBV14	TRBJ1-3	NA	NA	CASSQDLPRASGNTIYF	TGTGCCAGCAGCCAAGATCTCCCCAGGGCTTCTGGAAACACCATATATTTT
TRBV7-9	TRBJ2-5	NA	TRBD2	CASSFRTSGRETQYF	TGTGCCAGCAGCTTCCGGACTAGCGGGAGAGAGACCCAGTACTTC
TRBV2	TRBJ2-3	NA	NA	CASSPTGSTDTQYF	TGTGCCAGCAGCCCGACCGGATCCACAGATACGCAGTATTTT
TRBV7-3	TRBJ2-5	NA	NA	CASSLSTEETQYF	TGTGCCAGCAGCTTAAGCACAGAAGAGACCCAGTACTTC
TRBV7-9	TRBJ1-1	NA	NA	CASSLEWAGEVTEAFF	TGTGCCAGCAGCTTAGAATGGGCAGGGGAGGTCACTGAAGCTTTCTTT
TRBV28	TRBJ1-5	NA	NA	CATFVLGRGQPQHF	TGTGCCACCTTCGTCCTGGGGCGAGGTCAGCCCCAGCATTTT
TRBV4-3	TRBJ2-7	NA	NA	CASSQDLAYEQYF	TGCGCCAGCAGCCAAGATCTAGCCTACGAGCAGTACTTC
TRBV5-1	TRBJ2-2	NA	TRBD2	CASSLGLAGTTGELFF	TGCGCCAGCAGCCTGGGGCTAGCGGGGACCACCGGGGAGCTGTTTTTT
TRBV7-2	TRBJ2-1	NA	TRBD2	CASSLTAGRDNEQFF	TGTGCCAGCAGCCTCACAGCGGGAAGGGACAATGAGCAGTTCTTC
TRBV6-1	TRBJ1-5	NA	NA	CASSESQGPQHF	TGTGCCAGCAGTGAGTCCCAAGGACCCCAGCATTTT
TRBV11-3	TRBJ2-3	NA	TRBD1	CASSYRGSTDTQYF	TGTGCCAGCAGCTACAGGGGATCCACAGATACGCAGTATTTT